A single sample gave rise to the 21 T cell receptor beta chains below, sequenced in a study of naive and memory T cell subsets. The study, taken as a whole, reports: Especially in CD8 cells, naive repertoires contained a few larger clonotypes, possibly CD45RA-re-expressing memory cells.

Their antigens remain unidentified. Two oligonucleotides, mixed equimolar, formed the beta constant-region primer covering TRBC1 and TRBC2. The ligated cDNA underwent four PCR rounds using SP2 and nested alpha and beta constant-region primers. TCRdb used MiXCR to reprocess the UMI-ligation and nested PCR reads, holding one entry per CDR3 protein. The sample includes about 90,000 distinct CDR3 sequences, about 11% of them seen just once. The material sequenced was naive CD4+ T cells from blood. The source of these receptors is a human donor in good health.

The chain combines TRBV5-6 with TRBJ2-2, with 10 bases aligning to TRBD1. Trimming took 4 bases from V and 7 from J; bases not matched to a gene: 4. Germline CDR1 SGHDT, CDR2 YYEEEE. The CDR3 is made up of 14 amino acids. The DNA of the CDR3 is TGTGCCAGCAGCGTACGGACAGGGGGCGGGGAGCTGTTTTTT. Its translation is CASSVRTGGGELFF.

V and J are TRBV24-1 and TRBJ2-3, with 7 bases fitting TRBD1. The V gene's germline CDR1 is KGHDR and CDR2 SFDVKD. The CDR3 length is 15 residues. Trimming cost V 4 bases and J 4 bases; bases outside gene matches: 7. CDR3 protein: CATSDPRDRSDTQYF. The CDR3, as DNA: TGTGCCACCAGTGACCCTCGGGACAGATCAGATACGCAGTATTTT.

This clonotype has ten or more counts. The chain joins TRBV20-1 to TRBJ2-2; TRBD2 agrees at 9 bases. V shed 0 bases and J 4 bases; nucleotides not matched to a gene: 12. The CDR3 length is 18 residues. The germline V gene encodes CDR1 DFQATT and CDR2 SNEGSKA (reference sequence). This CDR3 is CSARDRRKREARTGELFF. CDR3 in DNA: TGCAGTGCTAGAGACCGCCGGAAGCGGGAGGCGCGCACCGGGGAGCTGTTTTTT.

This chain links TRBV20-1 with TRBJ2-3, with 10 bases identical to TRBD1. Germline assignment: CDR1 DFQATT and CDR2 SNEGSKA (reference sequence). The CDR3 has 15 residues. With 2 bases clipped from V and 5 bases from J, the junction kept 7 bases outside the gene matches. The CDR3 sequence is CSARPGQGRRDTQYF. The CDR3 nucleotides are TGCAGTGCTAGACCGGGACAGGGGCGAAGAGATACGCAGTATTTT.

This clonotype was observed a handful of times. The chain combines TRBV7-2 with TRBJ2-5; possibly TRBD1 or TRBD2 for D (6 bases each). Germline CDR1 SGHTA, CDR2 FQGNSA. The CDR3 is 14 amino acids. Trimming shortened V by 1 base and J by 4 bases, and 10 bases separated the two germline ends. For the CDR3, the DNA is TGTGCCAGCAGCTTAGGGGGGGCCGGAGAGACCCAGTACTTC. Encoded protein: CASSLGGAGETQYF.

The chain recombines TRBV6-5 with TRBJ2-5; D may match TRBD1 or TRBD2 (6 bases each). Trimming pared 3 bases from V and 2 bases from J, leaving 10 bases between. The CDR3 length is 14 residues. CDR1 is MNHEY, CDR2 SVGAGI, per germline. The CDR3 nucleotides read TGTGCCAGCAGTTATGGGGGGACACAAGAGACCCAGTACTTC. This encodes CASSYGGTQETQYF.

The CDR3 reads CASSSNAGNQPQHF. The CDR3 bases are TGTGCCAGCAGTTCTAATGCGGGCAATCAGCCCCAGCATTTT. The rearrangement links TRBV12-3 or TRBV12-4 to TRBJ1-5; no firm D call. The CDR3 length is 14 residues. Trimming stripped 4 bases from V and 2 bases from J, with 9 bases between.

This clonotype was observed a few times. The chain uses TRBV7-6 and TRBJ2-4; 7 nucleotides align to TRBD1. V shed 6 bases, J shed 11 bases, and the junction held 4 bases outside the gene matches. Germline-derived CDR1 and CDR2 are SGHVS and FNYEAQ. The CDR3 consists of 11 residues. The DNA for the CDR3 is TGTGCCAGCAGTTCAGGACAGGTTCAGTACTTC. This sequence encodes CASSSGQVQYF.

The V gene is TRBV24-1, the J gene TRBJ2-7, with no clear D. The germline gives CDR1 KGHDR, CDR2 SFDVKD. The CDR3 length is 10 residues. Trimming left V 5 bases short and J 13 bases short, with 11 bases between. CDR3 sequence (DNA): TGTGCCACCAGTGCGTGCAGCGCTTACTTC. Its translation: CATSACSAYF.

V is TRBV28 and J is TRBJ1-1; weak D call: TRBD1 (6 bases). This CDR3 contains 13 residues. Germline values: CDR1 MDHEN, CDR2 SYDVKM. Trimming removed 2 bases at V and 11 bases at J, with 15 bases between. The CDR3 region has the DNA TGTGCCAGCAGTTTAACAGGGAATTTAATGGCTTTCTTT. It specifies CASSLTGNLMAFF.

This clonotype has a handful of counts. The rearrangement joins TRBV7-9 to TRBJ2-7, with 11 bases lining up with TRBD2. The germline gives CDR1 SEHNR, CDR2 FQNEAQ (reference sequence). Germline trimming cut 4 bases from V and 1 base from J; bases unmatched to any gene: 3. This CDR3 region has 15 residues. CDR3 nucleotides: TGTGCCAGCAGCTCGACTAGCGGGGCGTCCTACGAGCAGTACTTC. Protein: CASSSTSGASYEQYF.

The chain is built from TRBV12-3 or TRBV12-4 and TRBJ2-1; 10 positions match TRBD2. After removal of 3 bases from V and 13 bases from J, the junction contained 9 bases not matched to a gene. The CDR3 length is 14 residues. The CDR3 reads CASSFGLAGALQFF. The CDR3 DNA reads TGTGCCAGCAGTTTTGGGCTAGCGGGAGCGTTACAGTTCTTC.

The V and J genes are TRBV4-2 and TRBJ2-7; the match to TRBD1 covers 7 bases. Germline CDR1 and CDR2: LGHNA and YNFKEQ. Losses at the gene ends were 0 bases for V and 0 bases for J; bases not matched to a gene: 5. This CDR3 region has 16 residues. The DNA of the CDR3 is TGTGCCAGCAGCCAAGATTGGGACAGCCTCTCCTACGAGCAGTACTTC. This gives the protein CASSQDWDSLSYEQYF.

The chain combines TRBV7-8 with TRBJ1-1; D remains ambiguous. Germline V gene lookup returns CDR1 SGHVS and CDR2 FQNEAQ. The CDR3 is made up of 13 amino acids. V lost 2 bases and J 5 bases, leaving 9 bases between the germline ends. CDR3 sequence reads: CASSLNRVTEAFF. DNA for the CDR3: TGTGCCAGCAGCTTAAATCGTGTTACTGAAGCTTTCTTT.

The CDR3 nucleotides are TGTGCCAGCTCACCATTCGTCCCCTCTAGCACAGATACGCAGTATTTT. Translating it yields CASSPFVPSSTDTQYF. This sequence joins TRBV18 and TRBJ2-3; D is uncertain. The CDR3 spans 16 residues. CDR1 is KGHSH and CDR2 is LQKENI in the germline V gene. V was clipped by 2 bases and J by 0 bases, with 12 bases between them.

This clonotype was recorded a few times. The chain employs TRBV6-2 or TRBV6-3 and TRBJ1-6, with a tentative D call TRBD1 (5 bases). The CDR3 has 13 amino acids. Trimming took 5 bases from V and 10 from J, leaving 12 bases between them. The germline V gene encodes CDR1 MNHEY and CDR2 SVGEGT. The CDR3 spells CASSTRVESPLHF. Written as DNA, the CDR3 is TGTGCCAGCAGTACCAGGGTGGAGTCACCCCTCCACTTT.

The V gene is TRBV28, the J gene TRBJ2-6; TRBD1 is a possible D gene (5 bases). V was pared by 2 bases and J by 1 base, with 6 bases between. The CDR3 is 15 amino acids. Germline V CDR1 and CDR2: MDHEN, SYDVKM. The CDR3: CASSLPGSGANVLTF. The DNA for the CDR3 is TGTGCCAGCAGTTTACCAGGGTCTGGGGCCAACGTCCTGACTTTC.

This clonotype has more than one count but fewer than ten. The chain couples TRBV29-1 to TRBJ1-5; D is ambiguous. The V gene lost 6 bases and the J gene lost 0 bases, with 9 bases spanning the gap. Germline V gene lookup returns CDR1 SQVTM and CDR2 ANQGSEA. The CDR3 has 13 amino acids. CDR3 DNA: TGCAGCGTGTCAAAGAATAGCAATCAGCCCCAGCATTTT. This encodes CSVSKNSNQPQHF.

This clonotype was counted a few times. The CDR3 sequence is CASSLPTSVGYQETQYF. CDR3 nucleotides: TGTGCCAGCAGTCTACCGACTAGCGTCGGGTACCAAGAGACCCAGTACTTC. V is TRBV6-2 or TRBV6-3 and J is TRBJ2-5, with TRBD2 matching over 8 bases. The germline CDR1 and CDR2 sequences are MNHEY and SVGEGT. Trimming at V came to 5 bases and at J to 0 bases, leaving 11 bases not matched to a gene. The CDR3 contains 17 residues.

V is TRBV6-5 and J is TRBJ2-1; 11 positions agree with TRBD2. The trim removed 6 bases at V and 1 base at J, leaving 11 bases unmatched. CDR1 and CDR2 (germline): MNHEY, SVGAGI. The CDR3 contains 18 residues. Written as DNA, the CDR3 is TGTGCCAGCAGCTTTCTAGCGGGGGGCACAAAGTCCTACAATGAGCAGTTCTTC. This codes for CASSFLAGGTKSYNEQFF.

This clonotype was seen a few times. CDR3 DNA sequence: TGCAGTGCTAGAGACACAGGGAGGACCTACGAGCAGTACTTC. Protein sequence: CSARDTGRTYEQYF. J is TRBJ2-7 and V is TRBV20-1; the D call may be TRBD1 or TRBD2 (6 bases each). The germline V gene encodes CDR1 DFQATT and CDR2 SNEGSKA (reference sequence). V was pared by 0 bases and J by 2 bases, with 11 bases between. This CDR3 spans 14 amino acids.